This T cell receptor beta chain was obtained from a study of shared clonotypes between healthy human individuals. CDR3 size: 15 residues. V shed 4 bases and J 3 bases; nucleotides not matched to a gene: 5. Per germline, CDR1 SGHRS and CDR2 YFSETQ. The table came from immunoSEQ multiplex PCR; TCRdb's copy has only in-frame clones and leaves some out. Seen here are some 1 million clones, around 76% observed once, and the top ten hold roughly 1.4%. Only Caucasian adults living in Nashville, Tennessee served as donors. Investigators divided CD4+ cells into CD45RA+ naive and CD45RA-negative memory subsets.

The rearrangement links TRBV5-1 to TRBJ1-3; 9 bases agree with TRBD1. The sequenced material came from memory CD4+ T cells sorted from blood. The subset is: CD45RA-negative fraction. The clonotype originates from a man aged 18 to 29 in good health. The CDR3 DNA reads TGCGCCAGCAGCGTACAGGGGGCGGTTGGAAACACCATATATTTT. It codes for CASSVQGAVGNTIYF.